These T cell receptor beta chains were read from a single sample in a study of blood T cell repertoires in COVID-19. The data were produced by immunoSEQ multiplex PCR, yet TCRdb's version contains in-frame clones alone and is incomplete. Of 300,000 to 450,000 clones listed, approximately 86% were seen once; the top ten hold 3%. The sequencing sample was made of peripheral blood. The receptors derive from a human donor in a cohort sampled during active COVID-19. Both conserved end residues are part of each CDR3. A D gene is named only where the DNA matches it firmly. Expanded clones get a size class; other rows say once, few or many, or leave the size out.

CDR3 protein: CAWSVLASETQYF
CDR3 DNA: TGTGCCTGGAGTGTACTAGCGTCAGAGACCCAGTACTTC
clone size: -
J gene: TRBJ2-5
D gene: TRBD2
CDR3 length: 13
V gene: TRBV30

CDR3 protein: CASSPPGQGARRGMNTEAFF
CDR3 DNA: TGTGCCAGCTCACCACCGGGACAGGGGGCGCGGAGGGGCATGAACACTGAAGCTTTCTTT
clone size: -
J gene: TRBJ1-1
D gene: TRBD1
CDR3 length: 20
V gene: TRBV18

CDR3 protein: CAISPTTGFNEKLFF
CDR3 DNA: TGTGCCATCAGTCCAACGACAGGGTTTAATGAAAAACTGTTTTTT
clone size: -
J gene: TRBJ1-4
D gene: TRBD1
CDR3 length: 15
V gene: TRBV10-3

CDR3 protein: CASSVTGSTDTQYF
CDR3 DNA: TGTGCCAGCAGCGTGACAGGGTCCACAGATACGCAGTATTTT
clone size: -
J gene: TRBJ2-3
D gene: TRBD1
CDR3 length: 14
V gene: TRBV9

CDR3 protein: CASSLVRGTLDF
CDR3 DNA: TGTGCCAGCAGCTTGGTCCGGGGGACCCTGGACTTC
clone size: -
J gene: TRBJ2-7
D gene: -
CDR3 length: 12
V gene: TRBV11-2

CDR3 protein: CASSVGEGDYGYTF
CDR3 DNA: TGTGCCAGCAGCGTAGGGGAGGGGGACTATGGCTACACCTTC
clone size: -
J gene: TRBJ1-2
D gene: -
CDR3 length: 14
V gene: TRBV9

CDR3 protein: CASSTQGYTGELFF
CDR3 DNA: TGTGCCAGTAGTACGCAGGGGTACACCGGGGAGCTGTTTTTT
clone size: -
J gene: TRBJ2-2
D gene: -
CDR3 length: 14
V gene: TRBV19

CDR3 protein: CASSLHFGSSYNEQFF
CDR3 DNA: TGTGCCAGCAGCTTACACTTCGGGAGCTCCTACAATGAGCAGTTCTTC
clone size: -
J gene: TRBJ2-1
D gene: -
CDR3 length: 16
V gene: TRBV11-1

CDR3 protein: CAWQTSGGGETQYF
CDR3 DNA: TGTGCCTGGCAGACTAGCGGGGGAGGGGAGACCCAGTACTTC
clone size: -
J gene: TRBJ2-5
D gene: TRBD2
CDR3 length: 14
V gene: TRBV30

CDR3 protein: CASSPGGGGNTIYF
CDR3 DNA: TGTGCCAGCAGCCCAGGGGGCGGTGGAAACACCATATATTTT
clone size: -
J gene: TRBJ1-3
D gene: TRBD1
CDR3 length: 14
V gene: TRBV7-2

CDR3 protein: CASSQDPGQGWVYGYTF
CDR3 DNA: TGTGCCAGCAGCCAAGATCCGGGACAGGGTTGGGTCTATGGCTACACCTTC
clone size: -
J gene: TRBJ1-2
D gene: TRBD1
CDR3 length: 17
V gene: TRBV3-1/TRBV3-2

CDR3 protein: CARSLRSVKLFNYGYTF
CDR3 DNA: TGTGCCAGAAGCTTGCGGTCGGTGAAGCTATTTAACTATGGCTACACCTTC
clone size: -
J gene: TRBJ1-2
D gene: -
CDR3 length: 17
V gene: TRBV5-3

CDR3 protein: CASSLRTSGNEQFF
CDR3 DNA: TGTGCCAGCAGCTTGCGGACTAGCGGCAATGAGCAGTTCTTC
clone size: -
J gene: TRBJ2-1
D gene: TRBD2
CDR3 length: 14
V gene: TRBV5-4

CDR3 protein: CASSPAFAGEQYF
CDR3 DNA: TGTGCCAGCTCACCGGCGTTCGCAGGCGAGCAGTACTTC
clone size: -
J gene: TRBJ2-7
D gene: -
CDR3 length: 13
V gene: TRBV18

CDR3 protein: CASSLRPGQEGTDTQYF
CDR3 DNA: TGCGCCAGCAGCCTGCGTCCCGGACAGGAGGGAACAGATACGCAGTATTTT
clone size: once
J gene: TRBJ2-3
D gene: -
CDR3 length: 17
V gene: TRBV4-1

CDR3 protein: CASSTPFYGYTF
CDR3 DNA: TGTGCCAGCAGTACTCCCTTCTATGGCTACACCTTC
clone size: -
J gene: TRBJ1-2
D gene: -
CDR3 length: 12
V gene: TRBV6-5

CDR3 protein: CASSLWAGSNTGELFF
CDR3 DNA: TGTGCCAGCAGCTTATGGGCAGGTTCGAACACCGGGGAGCTGTTTTTT
clone size: -
J gene: TRBJ2-2
D gene: -
CDR3 length: 16
V gene: TRBV7-6

CDR3 protein: CASSLTSGQPQHF
CDR3 DNA: TGTGCCAGCAGCTTAACGAGCGGTCAGCCCCAGCATTTT
clone size: -
J gene: TRBJ1-5
D gene: -
CDR3 length: 13
V gene: TRBV7-3

CDR3 protein: CASQTGSGNTIYF
CDR3 DNA: TGTGCCAGCCAAACCGGCTCTGGAAACACCATATATTTT
clone size: -
J gene: TRBJ1-3
D gene: -
CDR3 length: 13
V gene: TRBV12-3/TRBV12-4

CDR3 protein: CASSLQGGAESDTQYF
CDR3 DNA: TGCGCCAGCAGCTTACAGGGTGGGGCAGAATCAGATACGCAGTATTTT
clone size: -
J gene: TRBJ2-3
D gene: -
CDR3 length: 16
V gene: TRBV5-1

CDR3 protein: CASSLATGYNYGYTF
CDR3 DNA: TGTGCCAGCAGCTTGGCGACAGGATACAACTATGGCTACACCTTC
clone size: -
J gene: TRBJ1-2
D gene: -
CDR3 length: 15
V gene: TRBV5-5